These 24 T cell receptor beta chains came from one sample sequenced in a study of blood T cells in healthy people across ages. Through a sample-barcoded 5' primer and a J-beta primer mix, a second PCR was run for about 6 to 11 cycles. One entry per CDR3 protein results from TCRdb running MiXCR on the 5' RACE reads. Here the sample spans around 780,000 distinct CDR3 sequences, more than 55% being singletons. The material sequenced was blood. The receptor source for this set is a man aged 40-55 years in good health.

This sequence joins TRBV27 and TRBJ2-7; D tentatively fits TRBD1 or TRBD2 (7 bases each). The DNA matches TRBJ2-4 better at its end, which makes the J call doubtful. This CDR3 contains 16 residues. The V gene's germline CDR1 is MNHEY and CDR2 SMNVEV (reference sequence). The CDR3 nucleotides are TGTGCCAGCACCTCGGGGGGATTGACAGGGTCCGACATTCAGTACTTC. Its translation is CASTSGGLTGSDIQYF.

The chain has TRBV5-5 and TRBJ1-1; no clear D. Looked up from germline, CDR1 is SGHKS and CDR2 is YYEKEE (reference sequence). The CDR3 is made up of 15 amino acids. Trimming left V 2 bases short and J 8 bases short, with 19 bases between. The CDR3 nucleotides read TGTGCCAGCAGCTTCACGGGTCGAGCACCTCAAGAAGCTTTCTTT. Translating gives CASSFTGRAPQEAFF.

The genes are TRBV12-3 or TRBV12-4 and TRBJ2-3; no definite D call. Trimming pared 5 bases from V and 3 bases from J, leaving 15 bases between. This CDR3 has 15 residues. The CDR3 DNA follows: TGTGCCAGCAGTGGCCCCGGCGGACCGACAGATACGCAGTATTTT. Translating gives CASSGPGGPTDTQYF.

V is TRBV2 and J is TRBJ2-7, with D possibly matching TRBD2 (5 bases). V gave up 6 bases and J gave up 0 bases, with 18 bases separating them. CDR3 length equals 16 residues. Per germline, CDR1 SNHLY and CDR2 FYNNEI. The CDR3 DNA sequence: TGTGCCAGCAGCCTCGACCCAGGAGGAAGCTCCTACGAGCAGTACTTC. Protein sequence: CASSLDPGGSSYEQYF.

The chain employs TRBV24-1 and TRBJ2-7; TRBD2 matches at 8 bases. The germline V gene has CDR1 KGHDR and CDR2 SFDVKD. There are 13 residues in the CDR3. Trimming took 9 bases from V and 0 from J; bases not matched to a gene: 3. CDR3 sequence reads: CATESGSSYEQYF. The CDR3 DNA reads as TGTGCCACCGAAAGCGGGAGCTCCTACGAGCAGTACTTC.

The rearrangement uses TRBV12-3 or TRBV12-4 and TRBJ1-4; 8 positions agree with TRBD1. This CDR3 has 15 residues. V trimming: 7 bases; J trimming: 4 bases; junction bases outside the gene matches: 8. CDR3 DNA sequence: TGTGCCAGCACCTGGACAGGGCTCAATAATGAAAAACTGTTTTTT. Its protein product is CASTWTGLNNEKLFF.

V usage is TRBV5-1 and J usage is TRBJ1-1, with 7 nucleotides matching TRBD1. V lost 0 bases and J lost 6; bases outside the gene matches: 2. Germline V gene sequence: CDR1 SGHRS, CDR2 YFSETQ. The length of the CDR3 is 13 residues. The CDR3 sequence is CASSLAGGSEAFF. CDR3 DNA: TGCGCCAGCAGCTTGGCAGGGGGGTCTGAAGCTTTCTTT.

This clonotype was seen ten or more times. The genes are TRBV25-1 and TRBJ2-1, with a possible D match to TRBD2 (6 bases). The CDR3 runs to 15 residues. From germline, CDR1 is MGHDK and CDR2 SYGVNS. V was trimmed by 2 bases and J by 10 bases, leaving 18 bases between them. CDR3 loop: CASSEMGGTGFEQFF. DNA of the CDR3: TGTGCCAGCAGTGAAATGGGCGGGACGGGGTTCGAGCAGTTCTTC.

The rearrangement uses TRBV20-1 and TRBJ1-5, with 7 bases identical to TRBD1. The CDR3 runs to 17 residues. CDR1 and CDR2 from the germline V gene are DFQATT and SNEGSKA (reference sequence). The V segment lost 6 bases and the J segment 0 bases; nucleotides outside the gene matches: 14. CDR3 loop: CSAAGQTFRYSNQPQHF. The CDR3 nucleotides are TGCAGTGCGGCGGGACAGACATTCCGTTATAGCAATCAGCCCCAGCATTTT.

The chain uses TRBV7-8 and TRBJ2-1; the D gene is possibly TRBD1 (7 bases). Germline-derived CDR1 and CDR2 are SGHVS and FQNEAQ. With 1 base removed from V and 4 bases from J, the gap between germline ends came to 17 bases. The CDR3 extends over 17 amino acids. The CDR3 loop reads CASSLVPDRDSYNEQFF. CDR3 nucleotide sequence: TGTGCCAGCAGCTTAGTGCCCGACAGGGACTCTTACAATGAGCAGTTCTTC.

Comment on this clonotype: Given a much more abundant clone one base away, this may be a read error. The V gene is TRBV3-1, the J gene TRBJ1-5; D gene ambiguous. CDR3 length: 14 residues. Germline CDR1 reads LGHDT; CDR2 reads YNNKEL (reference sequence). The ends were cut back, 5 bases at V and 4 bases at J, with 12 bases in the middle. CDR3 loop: CASSGVRPNQPQHF. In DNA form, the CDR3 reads TGTGCCAGCAGCGGGGTACGGCCAAATCAGCCCCAGCATTTT.

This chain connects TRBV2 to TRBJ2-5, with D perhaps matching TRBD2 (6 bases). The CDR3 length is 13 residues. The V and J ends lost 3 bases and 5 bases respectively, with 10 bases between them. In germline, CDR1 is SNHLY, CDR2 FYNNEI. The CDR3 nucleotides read TGTGCCAGCAGTGACACTAGCCGGGAGACCCAGTACTTC. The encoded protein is CASSDTSRETQYF.

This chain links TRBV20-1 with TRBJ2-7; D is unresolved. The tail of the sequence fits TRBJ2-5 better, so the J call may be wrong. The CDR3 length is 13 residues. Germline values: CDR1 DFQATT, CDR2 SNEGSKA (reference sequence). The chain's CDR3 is CSANVGFQETQYF. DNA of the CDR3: TGCAGTGCTAATGTGGGATTCCAAGAGACCCAGTACTTC.

This CDR3 is CASTLTVQETQYF. CDR3 sequence (DNA): TGTGCCAGTACATTAACAGTTCAAGAGACCCAGTACTTC. The rearrangement joins TRBV12-3 or TRBV12-4 to TRBJ2-5, with unresolved D. The length of the CDR3 is 13 residues. Trimming removed 9 bases at V and 2 bases at J, with 13 bases between.

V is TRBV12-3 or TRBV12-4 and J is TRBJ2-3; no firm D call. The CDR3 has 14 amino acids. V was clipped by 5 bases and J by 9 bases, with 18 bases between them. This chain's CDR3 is CASSDSTDTRTQYF. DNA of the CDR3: TGTGCCAGCAGTGACTCGACGGATACACGAACGCAGTATTTT.

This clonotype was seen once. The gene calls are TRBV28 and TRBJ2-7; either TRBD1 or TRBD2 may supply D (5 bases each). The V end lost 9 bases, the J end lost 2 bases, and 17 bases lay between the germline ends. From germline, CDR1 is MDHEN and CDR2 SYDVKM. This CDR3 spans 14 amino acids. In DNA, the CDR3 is TGTGCCAGTACCTCGGGGACGGTGACCTACGAGCAGTACTTC. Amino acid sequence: CASTSGTVTYEQYF.

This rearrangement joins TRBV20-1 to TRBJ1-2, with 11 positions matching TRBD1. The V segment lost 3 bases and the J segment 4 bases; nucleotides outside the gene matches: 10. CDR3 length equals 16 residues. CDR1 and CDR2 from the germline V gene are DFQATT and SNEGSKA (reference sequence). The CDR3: CSASPPGTGGIYGYTF. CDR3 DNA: TGCAGTGCTAGCCCGCCGGGGACAGGGGGAATCTATGGCTACACCTTC.

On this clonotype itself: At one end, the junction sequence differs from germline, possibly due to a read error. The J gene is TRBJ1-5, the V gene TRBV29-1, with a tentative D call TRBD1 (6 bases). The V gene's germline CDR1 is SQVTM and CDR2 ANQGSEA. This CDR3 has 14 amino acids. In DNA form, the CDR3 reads TGCGGCGTCGCCCTGGGGGGCAAGAATCAGCCCCAGCATTTT. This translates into CGVALGGKNQPQHF.

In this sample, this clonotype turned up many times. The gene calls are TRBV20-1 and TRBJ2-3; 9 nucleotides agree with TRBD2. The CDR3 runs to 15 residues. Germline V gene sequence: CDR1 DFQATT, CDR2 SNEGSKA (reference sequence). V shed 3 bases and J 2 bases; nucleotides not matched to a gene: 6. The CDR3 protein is CSASRASGATDTQYF. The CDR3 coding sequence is TGCAGTGCTAGTAGGGCTAGCGGGGCCACAGATACGCAGTATTTT.

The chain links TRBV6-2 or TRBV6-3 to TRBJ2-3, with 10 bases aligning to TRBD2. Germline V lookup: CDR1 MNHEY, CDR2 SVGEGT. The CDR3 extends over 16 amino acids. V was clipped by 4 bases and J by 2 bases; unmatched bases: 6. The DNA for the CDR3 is TGTGCCAGCAGTTCTGAACTAGCGGGGAACACAGATACGCAGTATTTT. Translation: CASSSELAGNTDTQYF.

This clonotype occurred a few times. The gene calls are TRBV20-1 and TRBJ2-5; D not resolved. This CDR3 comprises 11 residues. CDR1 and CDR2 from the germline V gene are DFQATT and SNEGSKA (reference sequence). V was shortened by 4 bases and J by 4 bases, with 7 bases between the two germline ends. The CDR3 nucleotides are TGCAGTGCTACCGGGTTAGAGACCCAGTACTTC. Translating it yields CSATGLETQYF.

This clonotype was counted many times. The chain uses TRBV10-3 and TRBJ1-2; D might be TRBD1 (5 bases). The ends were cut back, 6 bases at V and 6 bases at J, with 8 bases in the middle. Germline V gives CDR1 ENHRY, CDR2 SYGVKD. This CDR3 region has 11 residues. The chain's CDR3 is CAISQGDGYTF. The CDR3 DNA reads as TGTGCCATCAGCCAGGGTGATGGCTACACCTTC.

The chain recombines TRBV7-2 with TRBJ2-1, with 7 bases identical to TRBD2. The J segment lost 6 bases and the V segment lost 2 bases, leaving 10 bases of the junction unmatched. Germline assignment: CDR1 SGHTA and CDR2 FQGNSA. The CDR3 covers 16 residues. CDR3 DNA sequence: TGTGCCAGCAGCTTAAGCGGGGCCAGGCAAGGCAATGAGCAGTTCTTC. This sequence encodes CASSLSGARQGNEQFF.

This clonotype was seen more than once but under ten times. In nucleotides, the CDR3 is TGCGCCAGCAGGGGCGGTCGGGAAGCCACCTACGAGCAGTACTTC. This gives the protein CASRGGREATYEQYF. The chain carries TRBV5-1 and TRBJ2-7; D possibly corresponds to TRBD2 (5 bases). The germline CDR1 and CDR2 sequences are SGHRS and YFSETQ. V was shortened by 5 bases and J by 2 bases, with 17 bases between the two germline ends. This CDR3 contains 15 residues.